Listed below are T cell receptor beta chains from one sample, sequenced in a study of shared clonotypes between healthy human individuals. Some clones are missing from TCRdb's copy, which holds only in-frame ones; the method was immunoSEQ multiplex PCR. The sample contains about 480,000 clones, around 79% of which appear only once. Source material: PBMCs. Receptors were obtained from a woman aged 40-49 years in good health. Some clones in this sample may be carry-over from other donors' samples. Both conserved end residues are part of each CDR3. The order of the fields is clone size, D gene, J gene, V gene, CDR3 protein, CDR3 DNA. A D gene is named only where the DNA matches it firmly. Not every row has a clone size; where given, it reads once, few, many or a size class.

>-|TRBD2|TRBJ2-2|TRBV27
CASSLSAGLAATGELFF
TGTGCCAGCAGTTTATCTGCCGGACTAGCGGCTACCGGGGAGCTGTTTTTT
>-|TRBD2|TRBJ2-4|TRBV28
CASDSPGLVGHKNIQYF
TGTGCCAGTGATTCACCGGGACTAGTGGGACACAAAAACATTCAGTACTTC
>-|TRBD2|TRBJ2-3|TRBV11-2
CASSLPGLAGPTDTQYF
TGTGCCAGCAGCCTGCCGGGACTAGCGGGACCCACAGATACGCAGTATTTT
>-|-|TRBJ2-3|TRBV12-5
CASGLVLRLHPDTQYF
TGTGCTAGTGGTTTGGTACTCCGCCTCCACCCAGATACGCAGTATTTT
>-|-|TRBJ1-5|TRBV6-5
CASSPDGVGQPQHF
TGTGCCAGCAGTCCCGACGGAGTGGGACAGCCCCAGCATTTT
>-|TRBD2|TRBJ2-7|TRBV7-9
CASSPTSGISYEQYF
TGTGCCAGCAGCCCAACTAGCGGGATTTCCTACGAGCAGTACTTC
>-|-|TRBJ2-7|TRBV7-9
CASSPGTESYEQYF
TGTGCCAGCAGCCCGGGGACGGAGTCCTACGAGCAGTACTTC
>-|TRBD2|TRBJ2-5|TRBV5-1
CASSLVAGGYQETQYF
TGCGCCAGCAGCTTGGTAGCGGGAGGGTACCAAGAGACCCAGTACTTC
>-|TRBD2|TRBJ2-5|TRBV4-1
CASSQGLAGVVETQYF
TGCGCCAGCAGCCAAGGACTAGCGGGAGTCGTGGAGACCCAGTACTTC
>-|TRBD2|TRBJ2-3|TRBV7-9
CASTSGLAGDADTQYF
TGTGCCAGCACCTCGGGACTAGCGGGAGATGCAGATACGCAGTATTTT
>-|-|TRBJ1-2|TRBV10-3
CAIRGTSNYGYTF
TGTGCCATCAGGGGTACCTCTAACTATGGCTACACCTTC
>-|TRBD1|TRBJ1-1|TRBV28
CASSFWQGARSTEAFF
TGTGCCAGCAGTTTCTGGCAGGGGGCAAGGAGCACTGAAGCTTTCTTT
>-|TRBD1|TRBJ1-1|TRBV28
CAITGVLPEAFF
TGTGCCATCACAGGGGTACTTCCTGAAGCTTTCTTT
>-|-|TRBJ1-2|TRBV30
CAWTGGPYGYTF
TGTGCCTGGACCGGCGGCCCTTATGGCTACACCTTC
>-|TRBD2|TRBJ2-7|TRBV12-5
CARGAGGYEQYF
TGTGCTAGGGGAGCGGGAGGGTACGAGCAGTACTTC
>-|TRBD2|TRBJ2-3|TRBV5-4
CASRTSGVGDTQYF
TGTGCCAGCAGAACTAGCGGGGTAGGGGATACGCAGTATTTT
>-|-|TRBJ2-7|TRBV2
CASNRGSYEQYF
TGTGCCAGCAACCGGGGCTCCTACGAGCAGTACTTC
>-|-|TRBJ1-4|TRBV28
CASSPLLFRNEKLFF
TGTGCCAGCAGCCCCCTTTTATTTAGAAATGAAAAACTGTTTTTT
>-|TRBD1|TRBJ1-4|TRBV11-3
CASSGDRGEKLFF
TGTGCCAGCAGCGGCGACAGGGGTGAAAAACTGTTTTTT
>few|-|TRBJ2-3|TRBV28
CASRSATSTDTQYF
TGTGCCAGCAGGTCAGCGACTAGCACAGATACGCAGTATTTT
>-|-|TRBJ1-2|TRBV5-1
CASSLKALTDGGNNYGYTF
TGCGCCAGCAGCTTGAAAGCCCTAACTGATGGGGGAAATAACTATGGCTACACCTTC
>-|-|TRBJ2-3|TRBV11-2
CASSLAGEDTQYF
TGTGCCAGCAGCTTAGCGGGAGAAGATACGCAGTATTTT
>-|TRBD1|TRBJ1-2|TRBV5-1
CASSWDSTTNYGYTF
TGCGCCAGCAGCTGGGACAGCACCACTAACTATGGCTACACCTTC
>-|TRBD2|TRBJ2-2|TRBV4-3
CASSLGTSGRAWPGELFF
TGCGCCAGCAGCCTGGGGACTAGCGGGAGGGCCTGGCCCGGGGAGCTGTTTTTT
>-|-|TRBJ2-1|TRBV30
CAWSGGSSYNEQFF
TGTGCCTGGAGTGGTGGGAGCTCCTACAATGAGCAGTTCTTC
>-|-|TRBJ2-2|TRBV29-1
CSAYGTGNTGELFF
TGCAGCGCCTACGGGACGGGAAACACCGGGGAGCTGTTTTTT
>-|TRBD1|TRBJ1-1|TRBV18
CASSMRDRGTEAFF
TGTGCCAGCTCAATGCGGGACAGGGGGACTGAAGCTTTCTTT
>-|TRBD1|TRBJ1-4|TRBV30
CAWSRTGGDEKLFF
TGTGCCTGGAGTCGGACAGGGGGGGATGAAAAACTGTTTTTT
>-|TRBD1|TRBJ1-4|TRBV28
CASSYRQGGEKLFF
TGTGCCAGCAGTTATAGACAGGGGGGTGAAAAACTGTTTTTT
>-|TRBD1|TRBJ2-5|TRBV5-6
CASSYGTGVLETQYF
TGTGCCAGCAGCTACGGGACAGGGGTTCTGGAGACCCAGTACTTC
>-|TRBD1|TRBJ1-5|TRBV11-3
CASSLDRGRGQPQHF
TGTGCCAGCAGCTTGGACAGGGGGCGAGGGCAGCCCCAGCATTTT
>-|TRBD2|TRBJ2-2|TRBV7-9
CASSLLAGLNTGELFF
TGTGCCAGCAGCTTACTAGCGGGTCTGAACACCGGGGAGCTGTTTTTT
>many|-|TRBJ2-7|TRBV30
CAWSVGQGGPYEQYF
TGTGCCTGGAGTGTAGGGCAGGGGGGACCCTACGAGCAGTACTTC
>-|-|TRBJ2-7|TRBV14
CASSQALLTGEQYF
TGTGCCAGCAGCCAAGCCCTCCTAACTGGCGAGCAGTACTTC
>-|TRBD1|TRBJ2-7|TRBV25-1
CASSDVDRGLDEQYF
TGTGCCAGCAGTGACGTGGACAGGGGGCTAGACGAGCAGTACTTC
>once|-|TRBJ2-5|TRBV9
CASSVLGGETQYF
TGTGCCAGCAGCGTATTGGGGGGCGAGACCCAGTACTTC
>many|-|TRBJ1-2|TRBV5-4
CASSFLQEEYGYTF
TGTGCCAGCAGCTTTTTACAGGAGGAATATGGCTACACCTTC
>once|-|TRBJ1-4|TRBV30
CAWSVGGWEKLFF
TGTGCCTGGAGTGTAGGAGGGTGGGAAAAACTGTTTTTT
>-|-|TRBJ1-2|TRBV7-9
CASSSFGGSYGYTF
TGTGCCAGCAGCTCCTTTGGGGGGAGCTATGGCTACACCTTC
>-|TRBD1|TRBJ1-5|TRBV28
CASLQGNNQPQHF
TGTGCCAGCCTACAGGGGAACAATCAGCCCCAGCATTTT
>-|TRBD1|TRBJ2-5|TRBV9
CASSVGQGAWETQYF
TGTGCCAGCAGCGTAGGACAGGGAGCGTGGGAGACCCAGTACTTC
>once|-|TRBJ2-1|TRBV5-1
CASSLQGPLNEQFF
TGCGCCAGCAGCCTCCAGGGACCGCTCAATGAGCAGTTCTTC
>-|-|TRBJ2-2|TRBV7-8
CASSYRTSGELFF
TGTGCCAGCAGCTACCGGACATCCGGGGAGCTGTTTTTT
>-|-|TRBJ2-3|TRBV11-2
CASSSLYTQYF
TGTGCCAGCAGCTCCTTATATACGCAGTATTTT